This record concerns one TCR beta chain sequence. The assay was immunoSEQ multiplex PCR, and TCRdb's table has in-frame clones only and misses some. The top ten clones hold around 5.1% of a sample with about 40,000 clones, 80% to 90% of them seen once. This record comes from a study of T cell changes during pregnancy in multiple sclerosis. The length of the CDR3 is 14 residues. CDR1 SGHTA and CDR2 FQGNSA come from the germline V gene. Trimming pared 4 bases from V and 4 bases from J, leaving 10 bases between. The chain joins TRBV7-2 to TRBJ1-4, with a weak D call TRBD1 (5 bases). The sequences come from peripheral blood, collected in the first trimester of pregnancy. The receptor was derived from a female donor in good health, enrolled as a control in a pregnancy study. The DNA for the CDR3 is TGTGCCAGCAGCTCGCGGGGGGGTAATGAAAAACTGTTTTTT. Its protein product is CASSSRGGNEKLFF.